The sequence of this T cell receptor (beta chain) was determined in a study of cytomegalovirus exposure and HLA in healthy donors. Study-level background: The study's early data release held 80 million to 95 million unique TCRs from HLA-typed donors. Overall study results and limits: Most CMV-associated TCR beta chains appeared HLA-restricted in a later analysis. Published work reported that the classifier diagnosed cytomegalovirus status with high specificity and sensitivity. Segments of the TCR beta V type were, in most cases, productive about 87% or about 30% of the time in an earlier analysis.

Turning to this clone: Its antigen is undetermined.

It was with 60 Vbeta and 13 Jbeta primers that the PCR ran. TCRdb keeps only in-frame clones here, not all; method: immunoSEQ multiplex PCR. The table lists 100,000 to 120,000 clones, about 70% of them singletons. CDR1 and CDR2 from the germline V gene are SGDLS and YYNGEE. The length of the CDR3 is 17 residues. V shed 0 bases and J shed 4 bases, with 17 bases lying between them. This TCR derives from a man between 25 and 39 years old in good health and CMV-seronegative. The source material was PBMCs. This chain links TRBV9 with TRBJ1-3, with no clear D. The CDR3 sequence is CASSVGVGVTGGNTIYF. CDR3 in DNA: TGTGCCAGCAGCGTAGGGGTCGGGGTGACGGGGGGAAACACCATATATTTT. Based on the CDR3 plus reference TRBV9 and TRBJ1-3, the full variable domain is DSGVTQTPKHLITATGQRVTLRCSPRSGDLSVYWYQQSLDQGLQFLIQYYNGEERAKGNILERFSAQQFPDLHSELNLSSLELGDSALYFCASSVGVGVTGGNTIYFGEGSWLTVV.